A selection of T cell receptor beta chains follows, all from one sample in a study of cytomegalovirus exposure and HLA in healthy donors. Method: immunoSEQ multiplex PCR; TCRdb's copy keeps in-frame clones and lacks some. The data hold over 130,000 clones, with 60% to 85% observed a single time. Sequencing was performed on PBMCs. These TCRs come from a man aged 50-60 years in good health and CMV-seropositive. The conserved cysteine and the conserved F or W are not part of the CDR3 here. A D gene is named only where the DNA matches it firmly.

len	j_gene	d_gene	v_gene	CDR3aa
13	TRBJ1-3	NA	TRBV5-1	ASSLTGNSGNTIY
11	TRBJ1-1	NA	TRBV10-1	ASSAQMNTEAF
11	NA	NA	TRBV5-1	ASSLARVGEQY
13	TRBJ2-2	TRBD2	TRBV19	ASSISGRATGELF
11	TRBJ1-2	NA	TRBV10-3	AIREEGGDGYT
13	TRBJ1-6	TRBD1	TRBV7-8	ASSLTDRGNSPLH
12	TRBJ1-2	NA	TRBV6-5	ASSSQRQVGGYT
12	TRBJ2-1	NA	TRBV19	ASSISSGYNEQF
11	TRBJ2-5	NA	TRBV7-8	ASSLGIQETQY
12	TRBJ2-5	TRBD1	TRBV28	ASRPGTAEQTQY
13	TRBJ2-7	TRBD2	TRBV27	ASRRLQGLANEQY
13	TRBJ2-2	NA	TRBV27	ASSSQGSSPGELF
11	TRBJ1-5	NA	TRBV19	ASNRERNQPQH
12	TRBJ1-4	NA	TRBV23-1	ASSQWEGDEKLF
12	TRBJ1-5	TRBD1	TRBV6-5	ASRTTGEDQPQH
12	TRBJ2-7	TRBD1	TRBV7-2	ASSPRQGLYEQY
11	TRBJ2-4	TRBD2	TRBV5-3	ARSWTSGDIQY
13	TRBJ2-1	TRBD2	TRBV29-1	SVDGTSGRSNEQF
15	TRBJ1-1	NA	TRBV5-1	ASSLGLGLGMNTEAF
12	TRBJ1-1	TRBD1	TRBV5-1	ASSYLTGGTEAF
14	TRBJ2-6	TRBD1	TRBV30	AWRGRGKAGANVLT
11	TRBJ2-7	NA	TRBV5-1	ASSLGTTYEQY
13	TRBJ2-3	TRBD2	TRBV5-1	ASSLAPLAGDTQY
11	TRBJ2-3	TRBD1	TRBV7-3	ASSGQGANTQY
16	TRBJ2-5	TRBD2	TRBV10-3	AISTMGTSGRHQETQY
16	TRBJ2-1	TRBD2	TRBV6-1	ASSEAAALAGGSNEQF
12	TRBJ2-2	NA	TRBV5-1	ASRTTGNTGELF
16	TRBJ1-2	TRBD1	TRBV29-1	SVEVVSTGGLSNYGYT
12	TRBJ1-2	TRBD1	TRBV6-4	ASSRDSSNYGYT
11	TRBJ2-7	NA	TRBV18	ASSAESTDEQY
15	TRBJ1-3	TRBD1	TRBV7-8	ASSLGYQGVAGNTIY
12	TRBJ2-1	TRBD2	TRBV19	ASSILAATNEQF
12	TRBJ1-3	NA	TRBV28	ASTELFSGNTIY
10	TRBJ2-1	NA	TRBV7-9	ASSLGSDEQF
13	TRBJ2-2	TRBD2	TRBV9	ASSVFGRGTGELF
13	TRBJ2-1	NA	TRBV9	ASSVTPGLDNEQF
17	TRBJ2-7	NA	TRBV1	TSSQGDLGLAGGFGEQY
13	TRBJ2-2	NA	TRBV6-1	ASSVSRGATGELF
12	TRBJ2-5	NA	TRBV5-1	ASSLFGEKETQY